This TCR beta chain was recovered during a study of blood T cell repertoires in COVID-19. The wider study: Samples of COVID-19 (acute and convalescent) were obtained from the United States, Italy and Spain. Sources were T cells, B-cell-depleted T cells, or PBMCs; the material itself was cDNA or gDNA.

In the authors' methods: Estimation of nucleated cell counts relied on the amplification of reference gene primers. The table came from immunoSEQ multiplex PCR; TCRdb's copy has only in-frame clones and leaves some out. The V and J calls and clone size come from that table; D and trimming were worked out from the DNA. The sample contains about 69,000 clones, 60% to 80% of which appear only once. From germline, CDR1 is GTSNPN and CDR2 SVGIG (reference sequence). The CDR3 is made up of 12 amino acids. Unmatched junction bases numbered 6, after V lost 3 bases and J lost 10 bases. The chain couples TRBV30 to TRBJ2-3, with TRBD2 matching 8 bases. The TCR originated in a human donor in a cohort sampled during active COVID-19. The sample comprised peripheral blood. The CDR3 DNA follows: TGTGCCTGGAGCGTCACTAGCGGTGCGCAGTATTTT. Protein sequence: CAWSVTSGAQYF.